Sequencing of this T cell receptor (beta chain) was carried out in a study of blood T cell repertoires in COVID-19. Sequenced by immunoSEQ multiplex PCR; TCRdb stores in-frame clones only, minus some. The sample lists roughly 200,000 clones; 84% were seen once. The receptor was isolated from a woman aged 80 or over with COVID-19, enrolled during active disease. The material sequenced was peripheral blood.

The CDR3 nucleotides are TGTGCCATTTGGGGGGGGTCGAGGAATCAGCCCCAGCATTTT. Translated, it gives CAIWGGSRNQPQHF. The rearrangement joins TRBV28 to TRBJ1-5; tentatively, D is TRBD1 (5 bases). Trimming took 10 bases from V and 4 from J, leaving 17 bases between them. Per the germline V gene, CDR1 is MDHEN and CDR2 is SYDVKM. This CDR3 is 14 amino acids long.